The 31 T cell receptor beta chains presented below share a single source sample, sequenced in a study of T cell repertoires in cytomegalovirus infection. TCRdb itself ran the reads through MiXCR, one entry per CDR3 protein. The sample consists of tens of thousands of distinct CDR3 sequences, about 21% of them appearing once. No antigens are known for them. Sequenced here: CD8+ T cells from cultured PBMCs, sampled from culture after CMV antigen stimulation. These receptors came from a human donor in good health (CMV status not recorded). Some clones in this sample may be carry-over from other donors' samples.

The CDR3 reads CASSSLKASEKLFF. CDR3 DNA: TGTGCCAGCAGCTCCCTCAAGGCATCTGAAAAACTGTTTTTT. V usage is TRBV11-2 and J usage is TRBJ1-4; D remains ambiguous. Trimming removed 4 bases at V and 7 bases at J, with 13 bases between. CDR3 length: 14 amino acids. Germline CDR1 reads SGHAT; CDR2 reads FQNNGV. Full variable domain (rest looked up from reference TRBV11-2 and TRBJ1-4): EAGVAQSPRYKIIEKRQSVAFWCNPISGHATLYWYQQILGQGPKLLIQFQNNGVVDDSQLPKDRFSAERLKGVDSTLKIQPAKLEDSAVYLCASSSLKASEKLFFGSGTQLSVL.

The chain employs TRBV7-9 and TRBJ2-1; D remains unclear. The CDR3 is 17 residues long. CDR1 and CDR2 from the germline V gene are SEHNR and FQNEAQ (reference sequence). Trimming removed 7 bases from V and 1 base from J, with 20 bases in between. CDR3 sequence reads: CASINPPAVPSYNEQFF. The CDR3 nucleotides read TGTGCCAGCATCAATCCCCCCGCGGTCCCTTCCTACAATGAGCAGTTCTTC.

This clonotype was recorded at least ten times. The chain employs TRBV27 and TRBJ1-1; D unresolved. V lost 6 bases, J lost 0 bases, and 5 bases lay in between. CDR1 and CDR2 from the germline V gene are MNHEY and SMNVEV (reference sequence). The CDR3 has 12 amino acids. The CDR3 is CASSLMNTEAFF. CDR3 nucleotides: TGTGCCAGCAGCCTCATGAACACTGAAGCTTTCTTT.

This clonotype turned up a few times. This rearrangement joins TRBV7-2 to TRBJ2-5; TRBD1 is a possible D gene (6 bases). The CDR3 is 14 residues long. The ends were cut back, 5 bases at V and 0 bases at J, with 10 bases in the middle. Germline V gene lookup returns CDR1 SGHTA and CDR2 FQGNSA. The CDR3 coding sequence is TGTGCCAGCAGCCTCTGGACAGACCAAGAGACCCAGTACTTC. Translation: CASSLWTDQETQYF.

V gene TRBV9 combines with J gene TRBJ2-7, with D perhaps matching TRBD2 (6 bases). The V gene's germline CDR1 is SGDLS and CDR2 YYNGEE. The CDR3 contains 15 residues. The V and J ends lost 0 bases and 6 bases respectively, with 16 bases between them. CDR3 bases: TGTGCCAGCAGCGTAGGGGGGGAGACTTACAGCGAGCAGTACTTC. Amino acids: CASSVGGETYSEQYF.

CDR3 amino acids: CASSNPGLAKADTQYF. In DNA form, the CDR3 reads TGTGCCAGCAGCAACCCGGGACTAGCGAAGGCAGATACGCAGTATTTT. The chain joins TRBV7-2 to TRBJ2-3; 10 bases are a match to TRBD2. Germline V gene data show CDR1 as SGHTA and CDR2 as FQGNSA. The CDR3 length is 16 residues. The trim removed 5 bases at V and 4 bases at J, leaving 9 bases unmatched. The complete variable domain, with remaining parts taken from reference TRBV7-2 and TRBJ2-3, reads GAGVSQSPSNKVTEKGKDVELRCDPISGHTALYWYRQSLGQGLEFLIYFQGNSAPDKSGLPSDRFSAERTGGSVSTLTIQRTQQEDSAVYLCASSNPGLAKADTQYFGPGTRLTVL.

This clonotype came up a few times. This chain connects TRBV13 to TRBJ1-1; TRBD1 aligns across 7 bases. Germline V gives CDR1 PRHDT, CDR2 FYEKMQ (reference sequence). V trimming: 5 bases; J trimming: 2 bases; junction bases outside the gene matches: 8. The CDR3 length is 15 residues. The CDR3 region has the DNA TGTGCCAGCAGCCCGACAGGGAAACTTAACACTGAAGCTTTCTTT. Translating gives CASSPTGKLNTEAFF.

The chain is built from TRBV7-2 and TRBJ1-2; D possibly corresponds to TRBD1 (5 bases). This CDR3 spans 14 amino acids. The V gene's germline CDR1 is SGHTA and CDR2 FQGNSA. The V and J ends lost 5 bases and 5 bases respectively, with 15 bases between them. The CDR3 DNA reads TGTGCCAGCAGCCGGGGGAGTTCCACTTATGGCTACACCTTC. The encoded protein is CASSRGSSTYGYTF.

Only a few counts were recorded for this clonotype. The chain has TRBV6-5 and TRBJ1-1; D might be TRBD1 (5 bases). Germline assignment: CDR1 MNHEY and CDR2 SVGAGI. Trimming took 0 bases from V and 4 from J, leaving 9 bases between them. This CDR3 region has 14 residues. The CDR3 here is CASSYSGRGTEAFF. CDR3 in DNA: TGTGCCAGCAGTTACTCGGGTAGGGGCACTGAAGCTTTCTTT.

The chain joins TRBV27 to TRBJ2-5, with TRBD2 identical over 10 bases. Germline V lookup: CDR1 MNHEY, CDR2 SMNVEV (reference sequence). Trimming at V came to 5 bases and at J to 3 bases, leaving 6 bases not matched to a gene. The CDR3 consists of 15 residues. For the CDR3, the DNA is TGTGCCAGCAGTATTAGGACTAGCGGAAAAGAGACCCAGTACTTC. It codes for CASSIRTSGKETQYF.

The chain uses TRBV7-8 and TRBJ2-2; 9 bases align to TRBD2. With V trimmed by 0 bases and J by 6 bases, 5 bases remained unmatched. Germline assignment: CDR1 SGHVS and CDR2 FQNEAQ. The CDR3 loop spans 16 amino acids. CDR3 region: CASSLASGSFSGELFF. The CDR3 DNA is TGTGCCAGCAGCTTAGCTAGCGGGAGCTTTTCCGGGGAGCTGTTTTTT.

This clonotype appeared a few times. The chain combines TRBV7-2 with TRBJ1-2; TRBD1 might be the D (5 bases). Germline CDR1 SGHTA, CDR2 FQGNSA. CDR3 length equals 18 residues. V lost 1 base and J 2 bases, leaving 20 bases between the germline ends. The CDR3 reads CASSLETASIPVNYGYTF. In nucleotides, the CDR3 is TGTGCCAGCAGCTTAGAGACAGCCTCCATTCCCGTAAACTATGGCTACACCTTC.

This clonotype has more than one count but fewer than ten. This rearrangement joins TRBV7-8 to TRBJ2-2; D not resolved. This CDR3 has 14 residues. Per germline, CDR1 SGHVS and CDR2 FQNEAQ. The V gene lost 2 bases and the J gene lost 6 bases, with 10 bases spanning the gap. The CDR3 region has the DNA TGTGCCAGCAGCTTAACCCCCCAAGCCGGGGAGCTGTTTTTT. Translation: CASSLTPQAGELFF.

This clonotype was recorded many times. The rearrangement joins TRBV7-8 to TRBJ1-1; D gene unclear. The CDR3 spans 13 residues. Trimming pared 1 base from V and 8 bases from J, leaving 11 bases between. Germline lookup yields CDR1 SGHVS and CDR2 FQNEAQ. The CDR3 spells CASSLGSLGEAFF. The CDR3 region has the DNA TGTGCCAGCAGCTTAGGTAGTCTGGGGGAAGCTTTCTTT. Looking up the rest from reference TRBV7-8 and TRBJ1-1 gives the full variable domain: GAGVSQSPRYKVAKRGQDVALRCDPISGHVSLFWYQQALGQGPEFLTYFQNEAQLDKSGLPSDRFFAERPEGSVSTLKIQRTQQEDSAVYLCASSLGSLGEAFFGQGTRLTVV.

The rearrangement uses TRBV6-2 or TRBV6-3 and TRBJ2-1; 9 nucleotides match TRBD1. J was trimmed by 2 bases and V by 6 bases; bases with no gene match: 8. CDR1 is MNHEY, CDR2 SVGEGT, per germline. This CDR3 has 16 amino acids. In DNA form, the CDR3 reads TGTGCCAGCAGCACCTACAGGGGGCTAGCCTACAATGAGCAGTTCTTC. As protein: CASSTYRGLAYNEQFF.

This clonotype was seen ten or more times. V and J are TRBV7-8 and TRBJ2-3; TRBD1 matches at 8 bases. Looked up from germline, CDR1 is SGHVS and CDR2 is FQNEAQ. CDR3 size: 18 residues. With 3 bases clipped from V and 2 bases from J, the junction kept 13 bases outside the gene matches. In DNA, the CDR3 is TGTGCCAGCAGCTTTACTTCGGACAGGGTTGACCTCACAGATACGCAGTATTTT. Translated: CASSFTSDRVDLTDTQYF.

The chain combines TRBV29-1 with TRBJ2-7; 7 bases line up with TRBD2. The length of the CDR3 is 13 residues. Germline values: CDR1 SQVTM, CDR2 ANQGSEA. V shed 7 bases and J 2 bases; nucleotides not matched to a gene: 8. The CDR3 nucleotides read TGCAGCGCTACTCCGGGACTACCCTACGAGCAGTACTTC. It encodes CSATPGLPYEQYF.

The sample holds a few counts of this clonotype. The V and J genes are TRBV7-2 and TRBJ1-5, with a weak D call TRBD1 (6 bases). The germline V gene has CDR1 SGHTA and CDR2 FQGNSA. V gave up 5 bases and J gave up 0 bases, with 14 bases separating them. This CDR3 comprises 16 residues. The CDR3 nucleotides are TGTGCCAGCAGCGTTGACAGGATGTATAGCAATCAGCCCCAGCATTTT. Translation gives CASSVDRMYSNQPQHF.

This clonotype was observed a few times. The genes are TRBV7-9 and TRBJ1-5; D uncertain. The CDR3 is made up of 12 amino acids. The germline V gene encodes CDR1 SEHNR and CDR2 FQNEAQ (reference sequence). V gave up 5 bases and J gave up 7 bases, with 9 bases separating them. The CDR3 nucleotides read TGTGCCAGCAGCGATTTTGGGCAGCCCCAGCATTTT. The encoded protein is CASSDFGQPQHF.

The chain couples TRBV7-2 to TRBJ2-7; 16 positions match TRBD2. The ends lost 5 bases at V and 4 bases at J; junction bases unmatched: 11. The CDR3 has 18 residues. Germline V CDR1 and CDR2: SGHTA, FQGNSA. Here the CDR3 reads CASSMGLAGGRRIYEQYF. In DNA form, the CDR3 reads TGTGCCAGCAGCATGGGACTAGCGGGGGGGCGAAGAATTTACGAGCAGTACTTC.

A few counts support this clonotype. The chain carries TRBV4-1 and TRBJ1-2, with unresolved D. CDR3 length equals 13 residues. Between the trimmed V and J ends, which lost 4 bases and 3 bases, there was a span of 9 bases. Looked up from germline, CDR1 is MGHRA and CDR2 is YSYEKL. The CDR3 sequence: CASSRRRDYGYTF. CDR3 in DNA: TGCGCCAGCAGCCGGCGTCGTGACTATGGCTACACCTTC.

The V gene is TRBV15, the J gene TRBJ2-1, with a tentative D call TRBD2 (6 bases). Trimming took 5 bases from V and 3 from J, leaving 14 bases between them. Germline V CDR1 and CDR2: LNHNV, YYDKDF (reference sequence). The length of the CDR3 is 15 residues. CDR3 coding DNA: TGTGCCACCAGCGGTATTAGCGGAGGCTACAATGAGCAGTTCTTC. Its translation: CATSGISGGYNEQFF. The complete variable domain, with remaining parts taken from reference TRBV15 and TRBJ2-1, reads DAMVIQNPRYQVTQFGKPVTLSCSQTLNHNVMYWYQQKSSQAPKLLFHYYDKDFNNEADTPDNFQSRRPNTSFCFLDIRSPGLGDTAMYLCATSGISGGYNEQFFGPGTRLTVL.

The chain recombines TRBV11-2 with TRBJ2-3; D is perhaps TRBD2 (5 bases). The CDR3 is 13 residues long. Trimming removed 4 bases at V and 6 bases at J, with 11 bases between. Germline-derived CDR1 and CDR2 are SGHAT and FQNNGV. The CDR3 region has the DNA TGTGCCAGCAGCTCCCCCCCGGGGGATACGCAGTATTTT. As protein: CASSSPPGDTQYF. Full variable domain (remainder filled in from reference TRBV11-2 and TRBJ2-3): EAGVAQSPRYKIIEKRQSVAFWCNPISGHATLYWYQQILGQGPKLLIQFQNNGVVDDSQLPKDRFSAERLKGVDSTLKIQPAKLEDSAVYLCASSSPPGDTQYFGPGTRLTVL.

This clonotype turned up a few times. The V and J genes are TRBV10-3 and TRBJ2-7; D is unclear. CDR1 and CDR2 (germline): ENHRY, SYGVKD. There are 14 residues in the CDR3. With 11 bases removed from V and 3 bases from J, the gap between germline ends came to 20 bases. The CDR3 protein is CAASPADFLYEQYF. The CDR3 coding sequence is TGTGCCGCCTCCCCGGCCGACTTTCTCTACGAGCAGTACTTC.

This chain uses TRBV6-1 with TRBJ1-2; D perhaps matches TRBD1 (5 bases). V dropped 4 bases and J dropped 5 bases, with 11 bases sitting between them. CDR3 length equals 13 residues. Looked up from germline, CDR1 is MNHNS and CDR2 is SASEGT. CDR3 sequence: CASSVSRGYGYTF. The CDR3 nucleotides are TGTGCCAGCAGTGTTTCCCGGGGGTATGGCTACACCTTC.

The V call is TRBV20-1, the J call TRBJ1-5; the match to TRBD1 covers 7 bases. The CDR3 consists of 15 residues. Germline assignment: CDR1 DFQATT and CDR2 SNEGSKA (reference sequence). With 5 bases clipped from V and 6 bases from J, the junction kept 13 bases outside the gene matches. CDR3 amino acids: CSARIRDRKFQPQHF. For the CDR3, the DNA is TGCAGTGCTCGAATCCGGGACAGAAAGTTTCAGCCCCAGCATTTT.

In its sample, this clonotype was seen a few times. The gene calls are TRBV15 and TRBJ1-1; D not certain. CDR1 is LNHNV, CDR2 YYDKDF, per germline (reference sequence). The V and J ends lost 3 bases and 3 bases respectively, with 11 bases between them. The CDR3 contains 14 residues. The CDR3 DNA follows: TGTGCCACCAGCAGTTTAGACACCTACACTGAAGCTTTCTTT. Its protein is CATSSLDTYTEAFF. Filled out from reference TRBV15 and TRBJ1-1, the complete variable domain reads DAMVIQNPRYQVTQFGKPVTLSCSQTLNHNVMYWYQQKSSQAPKLLFHYYDKDFNNEADTPDNFQSRRPNTSFCFLDIRSPGLGDTAMYLCATSSLDTYTEAFFGQGTRLTVV.

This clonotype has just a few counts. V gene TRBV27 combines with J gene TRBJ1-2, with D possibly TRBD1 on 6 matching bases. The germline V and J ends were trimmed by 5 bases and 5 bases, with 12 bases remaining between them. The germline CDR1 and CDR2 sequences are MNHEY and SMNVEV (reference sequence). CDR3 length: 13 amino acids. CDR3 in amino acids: CASSARTGYGYTF. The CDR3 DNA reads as TGTGCCAGCAGTGCTCGCACAGGGTATGGCTACACCTTC.

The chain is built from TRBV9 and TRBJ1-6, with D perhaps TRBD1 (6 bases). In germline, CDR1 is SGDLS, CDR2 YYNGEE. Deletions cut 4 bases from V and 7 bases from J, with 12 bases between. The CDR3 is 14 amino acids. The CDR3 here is CASSPGVSNSPLHF. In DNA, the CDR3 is TGTGCCAGCAGCCCAGGGGTCTCAAATTCACCCCTCCACTTT.

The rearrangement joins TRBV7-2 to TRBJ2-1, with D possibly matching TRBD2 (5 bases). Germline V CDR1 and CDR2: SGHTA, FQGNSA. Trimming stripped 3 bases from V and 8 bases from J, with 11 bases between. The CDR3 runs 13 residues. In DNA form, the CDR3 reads TGTGCCAGCAGCTTTACTAGTTCCCATGAGCAGTTCTTC. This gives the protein CASSFTSSHEQFF.

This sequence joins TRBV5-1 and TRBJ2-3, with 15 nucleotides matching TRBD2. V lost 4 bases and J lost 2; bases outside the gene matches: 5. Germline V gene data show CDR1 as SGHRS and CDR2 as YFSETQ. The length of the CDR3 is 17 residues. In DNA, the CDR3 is TGCGCCAGCAGCCCGGGACTAGCGGGGGGATTCACAGATACGCAGTATTTT. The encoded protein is CASSPGLAGGFTDTQYF.